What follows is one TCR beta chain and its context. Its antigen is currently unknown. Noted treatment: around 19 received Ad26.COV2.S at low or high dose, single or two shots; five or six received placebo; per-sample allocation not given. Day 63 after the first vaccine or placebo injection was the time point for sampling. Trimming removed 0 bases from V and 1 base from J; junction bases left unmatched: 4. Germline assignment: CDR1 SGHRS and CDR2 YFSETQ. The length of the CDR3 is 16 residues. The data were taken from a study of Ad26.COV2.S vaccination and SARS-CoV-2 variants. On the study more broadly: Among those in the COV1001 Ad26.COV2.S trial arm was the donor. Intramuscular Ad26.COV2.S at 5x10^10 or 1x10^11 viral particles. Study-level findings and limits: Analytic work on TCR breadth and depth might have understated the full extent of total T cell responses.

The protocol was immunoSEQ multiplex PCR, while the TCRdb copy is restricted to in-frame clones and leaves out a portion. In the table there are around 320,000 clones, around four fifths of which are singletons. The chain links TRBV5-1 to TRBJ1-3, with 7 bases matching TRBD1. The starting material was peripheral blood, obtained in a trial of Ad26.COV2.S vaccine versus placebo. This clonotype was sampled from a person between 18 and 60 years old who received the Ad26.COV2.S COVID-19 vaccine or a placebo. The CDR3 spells CASSLGQGLSGNTIYF. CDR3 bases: TGCGCCAGCAGCTTGGGACAGGGCTTATCTGGAAACACCATATATTTT.